The TCR beta chain described here comes from a study of identical twins. Study-level points and caveats: A lower insertion count was a feature of abundant cord blood beta clonotypes, with no such feature in memory repertoires.

This clonotype was observed a few times. Its matching antigen is unknown. The donors were all healthy and Caucasian. TCRdb reprocessed the 5' RACE reads via MiXCR and lists one record per CDR3 protein. This table has more than 400,000 distinct CDR3 sequences, around 15% appearing once. In addition, the sample was reused for a study of yellow fever vaccine responses in identical twins.

The source of this sequence is a woman between 18 and 30 years old in good health. Specimen: CD4+ T cells sorted from blood.

The CDR3 is CASSLASVGSRGYEQYF. CDR3 nucleotides: TGTGCCAGCAGCTTAGCGAGTGTGGGGTCCCGGGGCTACGAGCAGTACTTC. The rearrangement joins TRBV7-8 to TRBJ2-7, with a possible D match to TRBD2 (5 bases). CDR1 SGHVS and CDR2 FQNEAQ come from the germline V gene. The CDR3 consists of 17 residues. Trimming took off 0 bases at V and 3 bases at J, with 18 bases between the two ends.